This entry lists 8 T cell receptor beta chains sequenced from one sample in a study of shared clonotypes between healthy human individuals. Here immunoSEQ multiplex PCR was the method, and the copy in TCRdb shows in-frame clones only, minus some. The sample yields 1.4 million or so clones, 98% seen once. The sequenced material came from naive CD4+ T cells sorted from blood. The sample's subset: CD45RA+ positively selected. The receptors stem from a man aged 25 to 45 in good health.

This clone was observed once. This chain joins TRBV11-2 and TRBJ2-1, with 7 nucleotides matching TRBD2. From germline, CDR1 is SGHAT and CDR2 FQNNGV. The V and J ends lost 4 bases and 6 bases, in that order; junction bases with no gene match: 9. This CDR3 has 15 residues. The CDR3 coding sequence is TGTGCCAGCAGCTCCGTTACTGGCGGGGGCAATGAGCAGTTCTTC. This gives the protein CASSSVTGGGNEQFF.

The rearrangement links TRBV12-5 to TRBJ1-2; D gene unclear. The ends were cut back, 7 bases at V and 2 bases at J, with 14 bases in the middle. This CDR3 is 14 amino acids long. Germline assignment: CDR1 LGHNT and CDR2 FRNRAP. CDR3 DNA: TGTGCTAGTGCCCTGGGGATGCGGAACTATGGCTACACCTTC. This sequence encodes CASALGMRNYGYTF.

Note on this clone: Other DNA sequences from this sample encode an identical CDR3 as well. The chain uses TRBV6-5 and TRBJ2-2; no clear D gene. Between the trimmed V and J ends, which lost 6 bases and 5 bases, there was a span of 4 bases. The CDR3 length is 11 residues. Germline V lookup: CDR1 MNHEY, CDR2 SVGAGI. The CDR3 region is CASRETGELFF. CDR3 nucleotide sequence: TGTGCCAGCAGGGAAACCGGGGAGCTGTTTTTT.

The rearrangement joins TRBV29-1 to TRBJ1-2; D is undetermined. Germline V gene lookup returns CDR1 SQVTM and CDR2 ANQGSEA. The V end was cut by 3 bases, the J end by 2 bases, with 22 bases between. The CDR3 totals 17 residues. CDR3 in DNA: TGCAGCGTTGACGGGCCCACGACGCAAACACAGAACTATGGCTACACCTTC. Its protein is CSVDGPTTQTQNYGYTF.

This clone appeared once. J is TRBJ2-7 and V is TRBV4-1; the D call may be TRBD1 or TRBD2 (5 bases each). V lost 0 bases and J lost 5, with 14 bases in between. This CDR3 is 15 amino acids long. Looked up from germline, CDR1 is MGHRA and CDR2 is YSYEKL. CDR3 loop: CASSQDPGPPHEQYF. The CDR3 bases are TGCGCCAGCAGCCAAGACCCGGGACCGCCGCACGAGCAGTACTTC.

This chain links TRBV11-3 with TRBJ2-2; 10 nucleotides match TRBD1. Trimming at V came to 4 bases and at J to 4 bases, leaving 6 bases not matched to a gene. The V gene's germline CDR1 is SGHNT and CDR2 YENEEA. The CDR3 is 16 amino acids. The CDR3: CASSSTGGFVTGELFF. The CDR3 nucleotides are TGTGCCAGCAGCTCGACAGGGGGCTTTGTCACCGGGGAGCTGTTTTTT.

The genes are TRBV29-1 and TRBJ2-7, with 12 bases lining up with TRBD2. The CDR3 covers 14 residues. Germline lookup yields CDR1 SQVTM and CDR2 ANQGSEA. The V segment lost 4 bases and the J segment 5 bases; nucleotides outside the gene matches: 6. The CDR3 protein is CSVARRLAGDEQYF. In DNA, the CDR3 is TGCAGCGTTGCCCGTCGACTAGCGGGAGACGAGCAGTACTTC.

The chain links TRBV27 to TRBJ1-2; the D is unclear. In germline, CDR1 is MNHEY, CDR2 SMNVEV (reference sequence). This CDR3 spans 15 amino acids. Trimming removed 0 bases from V and 5 bases from J, with 13 bases in between. The CDR3 loop is CASSLSNDGPYGYTF. DNA for the CDR3: TGTGCCAGCAGTTTATCAAACGACGGGCCTTATGGCTACACCTTC.